This T cell receptor beta chain was retrieved from a study of cytomegalovirus exposure and HLA in healthy donors. Study-wide background: The roughly 670 first-cohort repertoires shared a platform with the approximately 110 validation repertoires, as reported in a later analysis.

CDR3 length: 16 amino acids. Germline trimming cut 0 bases from V and 4 bases from J; bases unmatched to any gene: 4. Germline-derived CDR1 and CDR2 are SGHNT and YYREEE (reference sequence). Sequenced by immunoSEQ multiplex PCR; TCRdb stores in-frame clones only, minus some. The sample has more than 55,000 clones, 94% seen once. What was sequenced was PBMCs. The receptor was derived from a woman between 18 and 30 years old in good health and CMV-seronegative. The J gene is TRBJ1-4, the V gene TRBV5-4, with 9 bases identical to TRBD1. The CDR3 coding sequence is TGTGCCAGCAGCTTGGGGGGGGGACAGGGTAATGAAAAACTGTTTTTT. Translation: CASSLGGGQGNEKLFF.